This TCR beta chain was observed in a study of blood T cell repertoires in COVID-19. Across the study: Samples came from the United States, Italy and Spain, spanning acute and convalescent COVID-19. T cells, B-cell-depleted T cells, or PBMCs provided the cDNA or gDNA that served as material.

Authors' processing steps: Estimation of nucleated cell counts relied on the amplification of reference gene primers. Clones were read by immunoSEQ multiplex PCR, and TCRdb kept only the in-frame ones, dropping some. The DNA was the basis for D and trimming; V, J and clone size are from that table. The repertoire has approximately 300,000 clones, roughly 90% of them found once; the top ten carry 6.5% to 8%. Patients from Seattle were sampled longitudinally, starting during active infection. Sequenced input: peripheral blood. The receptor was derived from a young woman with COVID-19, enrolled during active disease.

The DNA for the CDR3 is TGCGCCAGCAGCCCCGGGACAGGGTCGGCCTCGGCTAATGAAAAACTGTTTTTT. Translated: CASSPGTGSASANEKLFF. V and J are TRBV4-1 and TRBJ1-4; TRBD1 matches at 9 bases. Germline V gene data show CDR1 as MGHRA and CDR2 as YSYEKL. After removal of 4 bases from V and 3 bases from J, the junction contained 12 bases not matched to a gene. The CDR3 consists of 18 residues.